Each of the 9 T cell receptor beta chains below was sequenced from the same sample in a study of neurological immune-mediated disorders. The time point is: longitudinal time-point 3. TCRdb re-called the 5' RACE reads through MiXCR, storing one row per CDR3 protein. The sample lists tens of thousands of distinct CDR3 sequences, 7% to 10% seen once, with 1.5% to 2% in the top ten. The specimen sequenced was PBMCs. All receptors come from a woman between 40 and 55 years old in good health.

This clonotype was counted many times. The V call is TRBV20-1, the J call TRBJ1-1; no definite D call. The CDR3 is 12 residues long. CDR1 and CDR2 (germline): DFQATT, SNEGSKA (reference sequence). V was clipped by 3 bases and J by 5 bases, with 10 bases between them. In DNA form, the CDR3 reads TGCAGTGCTAGTGACCAGGCGACTGAAGCTTTCTTT. As protein: CSASDQATEAFF.

This clonotype was counted at least ten times. V is TRBV24-1 and J is TRBJ2-7; TRBD1 agrees at 8 bases. The CDR3 loop spans 13 amino acids. The germline V gene encodes CDR1 KGHDR and CDR2 SFDVKD. With V trimmed by 1 base and J by 10 bases, 5 bases remained unmatched. CDR3 protein: CATSDLVGTGQYF. Here the CDR3 DNA reads TGTGCCACCAGTGATTTAGTCGGGACAGGTCAGTACTTC.

This clonotype was observed many times. V and J are TRBV20-1 and TRBJ2-4; D gene uncertain. The germline V gene has CDR1 DFQATT and CDR2 SNEGSKA (reference sequence). The CDR3 spans 13 residues. Deletions cut 7 bases from V and 7 bases from J, with 17 bases between. In DNA form, the CDR3 reads TGCAGTGTCCGCTCGGCCGGGTTGAACATTCAGTACTTC. Protein: CSVRSAGLNIQYF.

This clonotype has ten or more counts. This chain joins TRBV12-3 or TRBV12-4 and TRBJ2-5, with unresolved D. CDR3 length: 18 residues. Trimming stripped 4 bases from V and 1 base from J, with 22 bases between. The CDR3 coding sequence is TGTGCCAGCAGTTACGAGCCCGGGTTGGGGTCAGGCCAAGAGACCCAGTACTTC. As protein: CASSYEPGLGSGQETQYF.

There are a few counts of this clonotype. The chain carries TRBV5-1 and TRBJ2-7; D may be TRBD1 or TRBD2 (5 bases each). Trimming took off 2 bases at V and 6 bases at J, with 18 bases between the two ends. Germline-derived CDR1 and CDR2 are SGHRS and YFSETQ. The CDR3 is 15 amino acids. The CDR3 loop reads CASSFNRAWGTEQYF. The CDR3 DNA sequence: TGCGCCAGCAGCTTTAACCGGGCCTGGGGGACCGAGCAGTACTTC.

This clonotype was picked up many times. The chain uses TRBV3-1 and TRBJ2-7; 9 bases agree with TRBD2. V lost 4 bases, J lost 0 bases, and 4 bases stayed unmatched. The length of the CDR3 is 15 residues. In germline, CDR1 is LGHDT, CDR2 YNNKEL (reference sequence). CDR3 region: CASSRQREVSYEQYF. CDR3 bases: TGTGCCAGCAGCCGACAGCGGGAGGTCTCCTACGAGCAGTACTTC.

This clonotype was picked up many times. The J gene is TRBJ2-3, the V gene TRBV4-2; 12 bases are a match to TRBD2. CDR3 length: 17 amino acids. CDR1 and CDR2 (germline): LGHNA, YNFKEQ. V lost 3 bases to trimming and J lost 4 bases; unmatched junction nucleotides: 8. CDR3 loop: CASSHPLAGGGADTQYF. In nucleotides, the CDR3 is TGTGCCAGCAGCCACCCACTAGCGGGAGGTGGCGCAGATACGCAGTATTTT.

The table lists this clonotype with many counts. The rearrangement joins TRBV6-5 to TRBJ2-7, with D perhaps matching TRBD2 (7 bases). Trimming removed 0 bases from V and 5 bases from J, with 11 bases in between. The CDR3 is made up of 14 amino acids. Germline assignment: CDR1 MNHEY and CDR2 SVGAGI. In DNA form, the CDR3 reads TGTGCCAGCAGTTACTCATTCGGGGGGCACGAGCAGTACTTC. It translates to CASSYSFGGHEQYF.

This clonotype appeared many times. The chain combines TRBV15 with TRBJ1-4; no clear D. CDR1 is LNHNV and CDR2 is YYDKDF in the germline V gene (reference sequence). The V end was cut by 7 bases, the J end by 5 bases, with 17 bases between. The CDR3 spans 15 residues. CDR3 in DNA: TGTGCCACCACGGACGGACCAGCCAGAAATGAAAAACTGTTTTTT. This sequence encodes CATTDGPARNEKLFF.